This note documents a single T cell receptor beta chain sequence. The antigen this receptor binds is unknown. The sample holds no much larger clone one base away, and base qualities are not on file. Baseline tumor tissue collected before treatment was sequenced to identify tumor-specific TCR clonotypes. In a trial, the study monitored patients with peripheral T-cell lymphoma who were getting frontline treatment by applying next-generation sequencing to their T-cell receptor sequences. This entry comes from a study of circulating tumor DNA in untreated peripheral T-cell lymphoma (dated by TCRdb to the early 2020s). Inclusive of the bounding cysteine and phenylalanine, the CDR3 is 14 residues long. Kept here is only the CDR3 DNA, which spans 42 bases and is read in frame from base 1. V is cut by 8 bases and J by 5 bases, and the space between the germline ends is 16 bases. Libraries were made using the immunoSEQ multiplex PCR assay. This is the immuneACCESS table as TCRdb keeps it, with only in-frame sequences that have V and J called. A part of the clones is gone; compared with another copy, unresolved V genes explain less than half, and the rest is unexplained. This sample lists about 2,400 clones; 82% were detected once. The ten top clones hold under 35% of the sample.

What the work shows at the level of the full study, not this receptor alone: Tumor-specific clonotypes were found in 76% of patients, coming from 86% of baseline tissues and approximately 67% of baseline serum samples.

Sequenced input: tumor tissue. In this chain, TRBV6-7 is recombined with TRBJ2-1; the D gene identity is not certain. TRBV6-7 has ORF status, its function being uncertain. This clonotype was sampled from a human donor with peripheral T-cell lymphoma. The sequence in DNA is TGTGCCAGCTATCAGCCGGGCGGCCACAATGAGCAGTTCTTC. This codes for CASYQPGGHNEQFF.